These 25 T cell receptor beta chains were sequenced from one sample in a study of OX40 agonist ivuxolimab in advanced cancers. Data came from immunoSEQ multiplex PCR; TCRdb stores just in-frame clones and leaves some out. The top ten clones hold approximately 6.1% of a sample with about 49,000 clones, about four fifths of them seen once. This sample comprised CD4+ or CD8+ T cells sorted from blood, obtained in a trial of the OX40 agonist ivuxolimab. The receptor set was obtained from an adult with an advanced solid tumor such as melanoma, head and neck, liver or kidney cancer.

V gene TRBV4-1 combines with J gene TRBJ1-2, with a possible D match to TRBD1 (5 bases). Germline CDR1 and CDR2: MGHRA and YSYEKL. The V gene lost 2 bases and the J gene lost 3 bases, with 13 bases spanning the gap. The CDR3 spans 15 residues. For the CDR3, the DNA is TGCGCCAGCAGCCAAATTGCCGGGACGGACTATGGCTACACCTTC. Encoded protein: CASSQIAGTDYGYTF.

The chain joins TRBV6-1 to TRBJ1-4, with D unclear. The germline CDR1 and CDR2 sequences are MNHNS and SASEGT. The V gene lost 0 bases and the J gene lost 7 bases, with 12 bases spanning the gap. This CDR3 has 15 amino acids. This chain's CDR3 is CASSEANGFVEKLFF. The CDR3 nucleotides read TGTGCCAGCAGTGAAGCGAACGGGTTTGTTGAAAAACTGTTTTTT.

J is TRBJ2-1 and V is TRBV14; D perhaps matches TRBD2 (5 bases). V shed 2 bases and J shed 3 bases, with 11 bases lying between them. The CDR3 runs to 15 residues. In germline, CDR1 is SGHDN, CDR2 FVKESK. CDR3 sequence: CASSQFSVRYNEQFF. The CDR3 DNA reads TGTGCCAGCAGCCAATTTAGCGTACGCTACAATGAGCAGTTCTTC.

The chain employs TRBV29-1 and TRBJ2-7; a weak D match, TRBD1 (7 bases). This CDR3 region has 12 residues. V was trimmed by 7 bases and J by 5 bases, leaving 15 bases between them. Germline values: CDR1 SQVTM, CDR2 ANQGSEA. CDR3 in amino acids: CSAGGRGNEQYF. CDR3 in DNA: TGCAGCGCAGGGGGGAGAGGGAACGAGCAGTACTTC.

The chain couples TRBV5-1 to TRBJ2-3; 9 bases are a match to TRBD1. Trimming took 4 bases from V and 3 from J; bases not matched to a gene: 6. The germline V gene has CDR1 SGHRS and CDR2 YFSETQ. CDR3 length equals 15 residues. CDR3 nucleotide sequence: TGCGCCAGCAGCCGCCGGGACAGGGTGACAGATACGCAGTATTTT. Its translation is CASSRRDRVTDTQYF.

This rearrangement joins TRBV4-1 to TRBJ1-2, with a possible D match to TRBD1 (6 bases). CDR3 length: 14 residues. V lost 4 bases to trimming and J lost 2 bases, with 11 bases between them. The germline gives CDR1 MGHRA, CDR2 YSYEKL. The CDR3 reads CASSPGAVNYGYTF. The CDR3 coding sequence is TGCGCCAGCAGCCCAGGGGCCGTAAACTATGGCTACACCTTC.

The chain recombines TRBV2 with TRBJ2-1; 9 nucleotides agree with TRBD2. CDR3 length: 15 residues. Germline V lookup: CDR1 SNHLY, CDR2 FYNNEI. J gave up 5 bases and V 2 bases, and 4 bases lay outside the gene matches. The CDR3 loop is CASSEWGLADNEQFF. In nucleotides, the CDR3 is TGTGCCAGCAGTGAATGGGGACTAGCCGACAATGAGCAGTTCTTC.

This clone was detected only once. V usage is TRBV5-4 and J usage is TRBJ2-5; TRBD2 matches at 8 bases. CDR1 and CDR2 (germline): SGHNT, YYREEE (reference sequence). The junction had 7 bases not matched to a gene; V was cut back by 0 bases and J by 6 bases. The CDR3 has 15 residues. The CDR3 coding sequence is TGTGCCAGCAGCTTGGAAGCGGGGGATGGAAAGACCCAGTACTTC. This translates into CASSLEAGDGKTQYF.

V gene TRBV7-8 combines with J gene TRBJ2-1; maybe TRBD2 (7 bases). V shed 4 bases and J shed 8 bases, with 18 bases lying between them. Looked up from germline, CDR1 is SGHVS and CDR2 is FQNEAQ. The CDR3 has 15 amino acids. CDR3 region: CASSWRGRAADEQFF. The CDR3 DNA follows: TGTGCCAGCAGCTGGAGGGGGAGGGCCGCGGATGAGCAGTTCTTC.

The V and J genes are TRBV9 and TRBJ2-1, with 8 bases that match TRBD1. V dropped 3 bases and J dropped 6; count of bases not matched to a gene: 11. This CDR3 spans 16 amino acids. Germline V CDR1 and CDR2: SGDLS, YYNGEE. CDR3 region: CASSADGQGFFNEQFF. The CDR3, as DNA: TGTGCCAGCAGCGCCGATGGACAGGGCTTCTTCAATGAGCAGTTCTTC.

This clone showed up just a few times. V is TRBV7-9 and J is TRBJ2-1, with D possibly being TRBD2 (6 bases). CDR1 SEHNR and CDR2 FQNEAQ come from the germline V gene (reference sequence). The CDR3 spans 13 residues. Deletions cut 5 bases from V and 3 bases from J, with 8 bases between. CDR3: CASSGGFYNEQFF. In DNA, the CDR3 is TGTGCCAGCAGCGGGGGGTTCTACAATGAGCAGTTCTTC.

CDR3 sequence: CASLGQPSYEQYF. CDR3 sequence (DNA): TGTGCCAGCCTCGGACAGCCGTCCTACGAGCAGTACTTC. This rearrangement joins TRBV7-9 to TRBJ2-7, with a possible D match to TRBD1 (6 bases). This CDR3 contains 13 residues. Trimming removed 8 bases from V and 1 base from J, with 12 bases in between. Germline V gene lookup returns CDR1 SEHNR and CDR2 FQNEAQ (reference sequence).

This clone was detected only a few times. The genes are TRBV29-1 and TRBJ2-2, with TRBD1 matching over 9 bases. Germline CDR1 SQVTM, CDR2 ANQGSEA. Trimming at V came to 0 bases and at J to 3 bases, leaving 2 bases not matched to a gene. This CDR3 has 15 residues. This CDR3 is CSVEEWTGDTGELFF. DNA of the CDR3: TGCAGCGTTGAAGAGTGGACAGGGGACACCGGGGAGCTGTTTTTT.

The J gene is TRBJ1-5, the V gene TRBV19; D gene uncertain. Trimming took off 1 base at V and 0 bases at J, with 10 bases between the two ends. Germline CDR1 and CDR2: LNHDA and SQIVND (reference sequence). This CDR3 has 16 amino acids. The CDR3 reads CASSIVPAISNQPQHF. CDR3 nucleotide sequence: TGTGCCAGTAGTATAGTACCAGCGATTAGCAATCAGCCCCAGCATTTT.

This chain joins TRBV5-6 and TRBJ1-5; possibly TRBD1 for D (6 bases). The ends were cut back, 0 bases at V and 2 bases at J, with 9 bases in the middle. Germline V gene lookup returns CDR1 SGHDT and CDR2 YYEEEE. The CDR3 length is 15 residues. The CDR3 DNA reads TGTGCCAGCAGCTTGGACAGGGAGGGCAATCAGCCCCAGCATTTT. Translation gives CASSLDREGNQPQHF.

This clone was recorded only once. The chain couples TRBV9 to TRBJ2-1, with TRBD2 matching over 13 bases. Looked up from germline, CDR1 is SGDLS and CDR2 is YYNGEE. V dropped 0 bases and J dropped 8; count of bases not matched to a gene: 2. This CDR3 comprises 15 residues. The CDR3 spells CASSVGLAGGHEQFF. The CDR3 region has the DNA TGTGCCAGCAGCGTAGGACTAGCGGGAGGTCATGAGCAGTTCTTC.

CDR3 sequence: CASSLAPSGVQETQYF. CDR3 bases: TGTGCCAGCAGCTTAGCACCTAGCGGGGTACAAGAGACCCAGTACTTC. V and J are TRBV7-2 and TRBJ2-5, with 9 bases aligning to TRBD2. V lost 0 bases to trimming and J lost 2 bases; unmatched junction nucleotides: 4. Germline assignment: CDR1 SGHTA and CDR2 FQGNSA. The CDR3 contains 16 residues.

This clone showed up just a few times. V usage is TRBV9 and J usage is TRBJ1-1, with 9 bases identical to TRBD1. The CDR3 is 13 residues long. Trimming removed 0 bases from V and 6 bases from J; junction bases left unmatched: 0. The germline V gene has CDR1 SGDLS and CDR2 YYNGEE. This CDR3 reads CASSVGQGAEAFF. DNA of the CDR3: TGTGCCAGCAGCGTAGGACAGGGGGCTGAAGCTTTCTTT.

The chain links TRBV5-1 to TRBJ1-5, with 8 bases that match TRBD1. Germline V gene sequence: CDR1 SGHRS, CDR2 YFSETQ. Trimming took 0 bases from V and 3 from J; bases not matched to a gene: 2. This CDR3 region has 15 residues. DNA for the CDR3: TGCGCCAGCAGCTTGGGGGACAGGAACAATCAGCCCCAGCATTTT. Translation: CASSLGDRNNQPQHF.

This chain uses TRBV27 with TRBJ2-7; a weak D match, TRBD2 (6 bases). Per the germline V gene, CDR1 is MNHEY and CDR2 is SMNVEV (reference sequence). The CDR3 has 16 amino acids. V was clipped by 2 bases and J by 3 bases, with 17 bases between them. Here the CDR3 reads CASSLLGSQGIYEQYF. CDR3 coding DNA: TGTGCCAGCAGTTTACTCGGGAGTCAGGGAATCTACGAGCAGTACTTC.

This rearrangement joins TRBV28 to TRBJ1-1; D ambiguous. Looked up from germline, CDR1 is MDHEN and CDR2 is SYDVKM. Trimming took 6 bases from V and 3 from J, leaving 5 bases between them. This CDR3 region has 11 residues. The CDR3 here is CASRSDTEAFF. CDR3 nucleotide sequence: TGTGCCAGCAGGTCAGACACTGAAGCTTTCTTT.

CDR3 bases: TGTGCCAGCAGCGAGACAGGCTCTGGGGCCAACGTCCTGACTTTC. Its protein is CASSETGSGANVLTF. This sequence joins TRBV9 and TRBJ2-6, with D possibly TRBD1 on 6 matching bases. The length of the CDR3 is 15 residues. Trimming cost V 3 bases and J 0 bases, with 7 bases left between them. Germline CDR1 SGDLS, CDR2 YYNGEE.

The rearrangement joins TRBV5-8 to TRBJ1-2; perhaps TRBD1 as D (6 bases). CDR1 and CDR2 from the germline V gene are SGHTS and YDEGEE. With 6 bases removed from V and 4 bases from J, the gap between germline ends came to 13 bases. This CDR3 has 13 amino acids. The CDR3 region has the DNA TGTGCCAGCATAACCAGGGACATCTATGGCTACACCTTC. It specifies CASITRDIYGYTF.

The chain has TRBV7-9 and TRBJ1-1; D not resolved. Germline V gene lookup returns CDR1 SEHNR and CDR2 FQNEAQ (reference sequence). Trimming shortened V by 11 bases and J by 1 base, and 14 bases separated the two germline ends. The CDR3 contains 13 residues. The CDR3 loop is CAGRFFRNTEAFF. CDR3 DNA: TGTGCCGGGAGGTTTTTTAGGAACACTGAAGCTTTCTTT.

Concerning this clone itself: The sample holds other DNA sequences that translate to the same CDR3. The chain employs TRBV27 and TRBJ1-1; D is undetermined. V lost 0 bases to trimming and J lost 5 bases, with 7 bases between them. Germline V CDR1 and CDR2: MNHEY, SMNVEV (reference sequence). The CDR3 has 13 residues. The CDR3 sequence: CASSLSGGTEAFF. CDR3 DNA sequence: TGTGCCAGCAGTTTATCGGGTGGGACTGAAGCTTTCTTT.